What follows are 15 T cell receptor beta chains derived from one specimen sequenced in a study of Graves' ophthalmopathy and Graves' hyperthyroidism. Amplification from RNA transcripts yielded the TCR beta CDR3 regions. Second-round multiplex PCR followed a first-round RT-PCR using HTBI primers. TCRdb re-derived calls from the multiplex PCR reads in MiXCR, one entry per CDR3 protein. The sample holds 350,000 to 400,000 distinct CDR3 sequences; around 17% are singletons and the top ten take around 1.4%. The sample taken for sequencing was peripheral blood. The receptors come from a young woman with Graves' ophthalmopathy.

This clonotype was detected ten times or more. V and J are TRBV6-1 and TRBJ1-2; no clear D. This CDR3 has 11 amino acids. Germline loops: CDR1 MNHNS, CDR2 SASEGT. V lost 6 bases, J lost 8 bases, and 10 bases lay in between. The CDR3: CASRGSLGYTF. CDR3 coding DNA: TGTGCCAGCAGGGGATCGTTGGGCTACACCTTC.

This clonotype was picked up many times. This chain's CDR3 is CSANGAQGYQETQYF. The CDR3 DNA is TGCAGTGCCAACGGGGCCCAGGGATACCAAGAGACCCAGTACTTC. The rearrangement uses TRBV20-1 and TRBJ2-5; D possibly matches TRBD1 or TRBD2 (5 bases each). This CDR3 has 15 amino acids. Germline V gene lookup returns CDR1 DFQATT and CDR2 SNEGSKA (reference sequence). V was pared by 6 bases and J by 0 bases, with 17 bases between.

This clonotype has at least ten counts. A much more abundant neighbour one base away suggests this may be a read error. The chain combines TRBV20-1 with TRBJ1-1, with D perhaps matching TRBD1 (5 bases). The CDR3 totals 11 residues. Trimming left V 3 bases short and J 6 bases short, with 8 bases between. Germline CDR1 reads DFQATT; CDR2 reads SNEGSKA (reference sequence). The CDR3 DNA sequence: TGCAGTGCTAGGGGGGACGCTGAAGCTTTCTTT. It codes for CSARGDAEAFF.

This clonotype was counted many times. This chain links TRBV12-3 or TRBV12-4 with TRBJ1-1; tentatively, D is TRBD1 (5 bases). The length of the CDR3 is 13 residues. V was clipped by 2 bases and J by 6 bases, with 10 bases between them. The CDR3 sequence: CASSLKRGAEAFF. The CDR3 bases are TGTGCCAGCAGTTTAAAACGGGGGGCTGAAGCTTTCTTT.

Many counts were recorded for this clonotype. The chain combines TRBV12-3 or TRBV12-4 with TRBJ2-2; a possible D gene is TRBD2 (5 bases). The CDR3 loop spans 13 amino acids. The V end lost 4 bases, the J end lost 5 bases, and 8 bases lay between the germline ends. DNA for the CDR3: TGTGCCAGCAGTTCCGGGATTACCGGGGAGCTGTTTTTT. Its protein is CASSSGITGELFF.

The sample holds a few counts of this clonotype. This sequence joins TRBV30 and TRBJ2-7; D remains ambiguous. Deletions cut 2 bases from V and 0 bases from J, with 14 bases between. The CDR3 runs to 15 residues. Germline CDR1 reads GTSNPN; CDR2 reads SVGIG (reference sequence). DNA for the CDR3: TGTGCCTGGAGTACCCTCAGGAGAAGCTCCTACGAGCAGTACTTC. This translates into CAWSTLRRSSYEQYF.

This clonotype was counted at least ten times. The V call is TRBV28, the J call TRBJ1-2; the match to TRBD1 covers 7 bases. With V trimmed by 4 bases and J by 6 bases, 5 bases remained unmatched. The CDR3 is made up of 13 amino acids. Germline values: CDR1 MDHEN, CDR2 SYDVKM. The CDR3, as DNA: TGTGCCAGCAGTTCCGACAGGGTCAATGGCTACACCTTC. As protein: CASSSDRVNGYTF.

There are many counts of this clonotype. The CDR3: CASSTPRAGNYGYTF. CDR3 nucleotide sequence: TGTGCCAGTAGTACCCCCCGTGCAGGAAACTATGGCTACACCTTC. This chain joins TRBV19 and TRBJ1-2, with D hard to call. This CDR3 spans 15 amino acids. CDR1 and CDR2 from the germline V gene are LNHDA and SQIVND (reference sequence). Trimming cost V 4 bases and J 2 bases, with 14 bases left between them.

The chain uses TRBV28 and TRBJ2-7, with D possibly TRBD1 on 7 matching bases. Looked up from germline, CDR1 is MDHEN and CDR2 is SYDVKM. Trimming took 3 bases from V and 5 from J, leaving 14 bases between them. The CDR3 runs to 14 residues. The CDR3 protein is CASSFGGGQHEQYF. The CDR3 DNA is TGTGCCAGCAGTTTCGGAGGGGGACAGCACGAGCAGTACTTC.

The table lists this clonotype with many counts. V is TRBV30 and J is TRBJ1-1; D remains ambiguous. The CDR3 totals 13 residues. The germline gives CDR1 GTSNPN, CDR2 SVGIG (reference sequence). V was trimmed by 5 bases and J by 5 bases, leaving 15 bases between them. The CDR3 DNA is TGTGCCTGGGATAGGATACGAGAAACTGAAGCTTTCTTT. Its translation: CAWDRIRETEAFF. Looking up the rest from reference TRBV30 and TRBJ1-1 gives the full variable domain: SQTIHQWPATLVQPVGSPLSLECTVEGTSNPNLYWYRQAAGRGLQLLFYSVGIGQISSEVPQNLSASRPQDRQFILSSKKLLLSDSGFYLCAWDRIRETEAFFGQGTRLTVV.

There are many counts of this clonotype. The chain combines TRBV25-1 with TRBJ2-7; D is undetermined. Trimming took 10 bases from V and 3 from J, leaving 13 bases between them. The CDR3 extends over 12 amino acids. CDR1 is MGHDK and CDR2 is SYGVNS in the germline V gene. CDR3 DNA sequence: TGTGCCACCCCTAGGCCCGACTACGAGCAGTACTTC. This sequence encodes CATPRPDYEQYF.

This clonotype was seen more than once but under ten times. V usage is TRBV14 and J usage is TRBJ1-1; weak D call: TRBD1 (5 bases). Trimming stripped 1 base from V and 4 bases from J, with 10 bases between. This CDR3 contains 14 residues. Germline V lookup: CDR1 SGHDN, CDR2 FVKESK. CDR3 in DNA: TGTGCCAGCAGCCAAGGTTTCGGGGGCACTGAAGCTTTCTTT. Encoded protein: CASSQGFGGTEAFF.

Many counts were recorded for this clonotype. The CDR3, as DNA: TGTGCCAGCAGCTCGATTGGGACGTATTCCTACGAGCAGTACTTC. Translated, it gives CASSSIGTYSYEQYF. The chain uses TRBV11-1 and TRBJ2-7; D assignment may be TRBD1 or TRBD2 (5 bases each). This CDR3 is built from 15 residues. Trimming left V 4 bases short and J 1 base short, with 14 bases between. Germline V gene data show CDR1 as SGHAT and CDR2 as FQDESV (reference sequence).

This clonotype was seen at least ten times. The chain recombines TRBV30 with TRBJ2-7; 11 bases agree with TRBD2. This CDR3 contains 13 residues. Germline trimming cut 3 bases from V and 4 bases from J; bases unmatched to any gene: 2. Germline CDR1 and CDR2: GTSNPN and SVGIG (reference sequence). The CDR3 region is CAWRLAGVYEQYF. CDR3 DNA sequence: TGTGCCTGGAGACTAGCGGGGGTGTACGAGCAGTACTTC.

This clonotype appeared many times. The V call is TRBV6-5, the J call TRBJ2-3; D is uncertain. The CDR3 has 12 amino acids. The V gene lost 2 bases and the J gene lost 2 bases, with 2 bases spanning the gap. Per the germline V gene, CDR1 is MNHEY and CDR2 is SVGAGI. CDR3 amino acids: CASSYTTDTQYF. The CDR3 DNA is TGTGCCAGCAGTTACACCACAGATACGCAGTATTTT.